This T cell receptor beta chain was sequenced during a study of T cells in Graves' hyperthyroidism and ophthalmopathy (dated by TCRdb to between 2018 and 2020). About the study as a whole: Peripheral blood was sampled at the time of initial diagnosis, prior to any treatment. TCR V-J signatures able to tell the groups apart were searched for in a discovery cohort of 95 to 100 patients, of whom more than 40 had Graves' ophthalmopathy and some 60 had stable Graves' hyperthyroidism. Whether ophthalmopathy could be predicted prospectively was tested in an independent validation cohort made up of approximately 19 hyperthyroidism patients plus 17 patients who later progressed to ophthalmopathy. The 80 to 100 discovery patients were randomly divided into training and test sets at a 7:3 ratio. Thyroid tissue and blood T-cell repertoires from six or seven Graves' hyperthyroidism patients were also compared in the study. Once sampling was done, hyperthyroidism patients were given methimazole at a starting dose of 30 mg daily, whereas ophthalmopathy patients were given high-dose intravenous methylprednisolone. The paper describes TCR Vbeta CDR3 sequencing of around 140 peripheral blood samples, made up of 43 ophthalmopathy patients, 70 to 75 hyperthyroidism patients and around 17 progressor patients.

The paper as a whole reports these results and caveats: Most expanded thyroid clonotypes (frequency above 0.001) were also found in blood, which suggests that blood repertoires may mirror thyroid immune responses. No statistical method was used to fix the sample size in advance, and group allocation was not hidden from the investigators. In validation, the model predicted progression to ophthalmopathy a median of approximately 6.6 months before onset, with about 67% sensitivity and almost 75% specificity. Ophthalmopathy was separated from stable hyperthyroidism by a 13 V-J signature model, with approximately 90% sensitivity and roughly 81% specificity obtained in cross-validation and 80%/75% obtained in testing.

Hyperthyroidism patients were aged 18 to 65 years and newly diagnosed, with disease duration of less than 2 months. Any patient with an uncontrolled infection, another autoimmune disease, pregnancy or lactation was excluded. Diagnoses were based on clinical symptoms, serum thyroxine and TRAb, thyroid ultrasound and orbital computed tomography. Blood from progressor patients was collected at the time of first diagnosis with hyperthyroidism, before any ophthalmopathy symptoms had appeared. PBMCs were separated from approximately 9.9 ml of fresh peripheral blood using Ficoll-Paque density gradient centrifugation. Patients classed as progressors first received a Graves' hyperthyroidism diagnosis and then went on to develop ophthalmopathy during follow-up. Total RNA was extracted with Trizol reagent, and quality was checked on an Agilent 2100 Bioanalyzer. Amplification of TCR beta CDR3 regions was carried out from RNA transcripts. For the first round of RT-PCR on the TCR CDR3, the HTBI primer set was used together with the Qiagen OneStep RT-PCR kit. The libraries were constructed in a second round of multiplex PCR and then size-selected and purified. Sequencing of the libraries was done on an Illumina HiSeq2000 using paired-end 100 bp reads. In the source study's methods: Raw data were processed with SOAPnuke, discarding reads with adapters, uncalled bases, mean Phred below 15, or no exact constant-primer or identifier match. COPE v1.2.5 was used to merge the high-quality paired reads, and each unique nucleotide sequence was defined as a clonotype. MiTCR v1.1 was used to align the clonotypes against IMGT TRBV, TRBD and TRBJ reference segments. Analysis was restricted to V-J combinations with a frequency above 0.0001, which covered 98% to 99.2% of repertoires. A TCS score was defined as the ratio between F50 (clonal expansion) and ExV (chaos), using BLOSUM62-based TCRdist between CDR3 peptides within each V-J. Welch's t-statistics and random forest reduced approximately 520 V-J features to 13, which were used in a naive Bayes classifier (R e1071). The public reads were run again by TCRdb, first through fastp at Q25 and then through MiXCR, and only productive beta chains were kept. Every entry covers one CDR3 protein and lists the most common genes and DNA from its rows. The V and J calls follow TCRdb's processing rather than the paper's. This sample comprises roughly 290,000 distinct CDR3 sequences, 10% to 15% of them detected only once. Approximately 8.6% of the sample goes to the ten largest clones.

A few counts support this clonotype. Its antigen has not been determined. No clone much larger than this one lies a single base away; base qualities are absent. The germline V gene provides CDR1 MGHRA and CDR2 YSYEKL. Its CDR3 holds 13 amino acids, cysteine through phenylalanine. Only the CDR3 portion is preserved as DNA: 39 bases, with reading frame beginning at the first base. V drops 1 base and J drops 10 bases, leaving 11 bases in between. The chain is assembled from TRBV4-1 and TRBJ2-1; the D gene lacks a confident call. Sequenced sample: blood. This clonotype was sampled from a woman in her 30s with Graves' hyperthyroidism that later progressed to Graves' ophthalmopathy. CDR3 loop: CASSQGIRREQFF. The sequenced DNA: TGCGCCAGCAGCCAAGGAATCCGTCGGGAGCAGTTCTTC.